This T cell receptor beta chain was obtained from a study of cytomegalovirus exposure and HLA in healthy donors. The study's findings and limits: Researchers reported that a few CMV-associated chains were confirmed in vitro as CMV antigen-specific.

Comments on this clone: No antigen is known for it.

The junction had 10 bases not matched to a gene; V was cut back by 4 bases and J by 7 bases. The CDR3 loop spans 16 amino acids. In germline, CDR1 is SGHDT, CDR2 YYEEEE. Measured with immunoSEQ multiplex PCR; TCRdb has only the in-frame clones, and not every one. Altogether 300,000 to 450,000 clones are present, roughly 89% being singletons, with the ten largest covering 0.83%. The chain combines TRBV5-6 with TRBJ2-1, with 11 bases that match TRBD2. The material sequenced was PBMCs. This receptor was identified in a woman aged 18-35 years in good health and CMV-seronegative. The CDR3 here is CASSLITSGGRNEQFF. Here the CDR3 DNA reads TGTGCCAGCAGCCTAATCACTAGCGGGGGACGGAATGAGCAGTTCTTC.